A single sample is the source of the 15 T cell receptor beta chains below, sequenced in a study of Graves' ophthalmopathy and Graves' hyperthyroidism. Investigators amplified TCR beta CDR3 regions from RNA transcripts. First-round RT-PCR used HTBI primers; second-round multiplex PCR followed. In TCRdb, the multiplex PCR reads were re-called with MiXCR into one record per CDR3 protein. The sample holds roughly 1.1 million distinct CDR3 sequences, 35% to 40% seen once. Sequencing used peripheral blood or thyroid tissue (not recorded which). These receptors were taken from an adult man with Graves' hyperthyroidism.

This chain connects TRBV12-3 or TRBV12-4 to TRBJ1-2; the D gene is possibly TRBD1 (6 bases). The CDR3 has 13 amino acids. Trimming pared 2 bases from V and 13 bases from J, leaving 17 bases between. CDR3 DNA: TGTGCCAGCAGTTTATTCGGGGGGCAGAGCCCCACCTTC. It encodes CASSLFGGQSPTF.

This clonotype was seen repeatedly, ten times or more. The chain joins TRBV12-3 or TRBV12-4 to TRBJ1-2; tentative D call: TRBD1 (6 bases). The ends were cut back, 7 bases at V and 4 bases at J, with 16 bases in the middle. The CDR3 runs 14 residues. CDR3 sequence reads: CASNTRDKRYGYTF. DNA for the CDR3: TGTGCCAGCAACACCCGGGACAAGCGCTATGGCTACACCTTC.

Many counts were recorded for this clonotype. The chain recombines TRBV7-2 with TRBJ1-4; D gene uncertain. V lost 6 bases and J lost 3, with 5 bases in between. Per the germline V gene, CDR1 is SGHTA and CDR2 is FQGNSA. This CDR3 has 12 amino acids. The CDR3 DNA is TGTGCCAGCAGTTGGCCTAATGAAAAACTGTTTTTT. It specifies CASSWPNEKLFF.

This clonotype has a single count. At one end the junction does not follow the germline gene, possibly because of a read error. This chain joins TRBV10-3 and TRBJ1-1, with no clear D. From germline, CDR1 is ENHRY and CDR2 SYGVKD. The CDR3 extends over 14 amino acids. CDR3 coding DNA: TGTGCCAGCAGTTACTCTCCCAAGCTAGCGAGAGCTTTCTTT. As protein: CASSYSPKLARAFF.

This clonotype was counted many times. The chain joins TRBV20-1 to TRBJ1-5; D might be TRBD1 (6 bases). V was shortened by 4 bases and J by 3 bases, with 13 bases between the two germline ends. This CDR3 spans 14 amino acids. Germline CDR1 and CDR2: DFQATT and SNEGSKA (reference sequence). CDR3 protein: CSAKNKGDNQPQHF. CDR3 in DNA: TGCAGTGCTAAGAACAAGGGGGACAATCAGCCCCAGCATTTT.

Concerning this clonotype: A read error may be the cause here, since a much bigger clone is one base away. The CDR3 coding sequence is TGTGCCAGCAGCTGGGGGGCAAACAACTATGGCTACACCTTC. Translated: CASSWGANNYGYTF. V is TRBV7-6 and J is TRBJ1-2, with D perhaps matching TRBD1 (6 bases). The CDR3 length is 14 residues. From germline, CDR1 is SGHVS and CDR2 FNYEAQ. Trimming removed 4 bases from V and 2 bases from J, with 11 bases in between. The variable domain in full, completed from reference TRBV7-6 and TRBJ1-2, reads GAGVSQSPRYKVTKRGQDVALRCDPISGHVSLYWYRQALGQGPEFLTYFNYEAQQDKSGLPNDRFSAERPEGSISTLTIQRTEQRDSAMYRCASSWGANNYGYTFGSGTRLTVV.

The V gene is TRBV10-3, the J gene TRBJ1-2; D is uncertain. V was clipped by 2 bases and J by 4 bases, with 8 bases between them. The CDR3 covers 13 residues. In germline, CDR1 is ENHRY, CDR2 SYGVKD. In DNA, the CDR3 is TGTGCCATCAGTGAGAACGGCCCCTATGGCTACACCTTC. As protein: CAISENGPYGYTF.

The chain is built from TRBV7-2 and TRBJ2-7; D might be TRBD1 (7 bases). This CDR3 has 15 amino acids. The V and J ends lost 1 base and 3 bases respectively, with 13 bases between them. The germline V gene encodes CDR1 SGHTA and CDR2 FQGNSA. The CDR3 DNA follows: TGTGCCAGCAGCTTAGATCAGGGGGGTAACTACGAGCAGTACTTC. It codes for CASSLDQGGNYEQYF.

The rearrangement links TRBV7-9 to TRBJ1-4; 7 bases agree with TRBD1. Germline CDR1 is SEHNR and CDR2 is FQNEAQ (reference sequence). The CDR3 loop spans 13 amino acids. Germline trimming cut 8 bases from V and 6 bases from J; bases unmatched to any gene: 6. CDR3: CASAQGVYEKLFF. The CDR3, as DNA: TGTGCCAGCGCCCAGGGGGTTTATGAAAAACTGTTTTTT.

In this sample, this clonotype turned up many times. The chain carries TRBV7-3 and TRBJ1-4; 8 bases line up with TRBD1. The CDR3 runs to 14 residues. Per germline, CDR1 SGHTA and CDR2 FQGTGA. Losses at the gene ends were 5 bases for V and 5 bases for J; bases not matched to a gene: 4. In nucleotides, the CDR3 is TGTGCCAGCAGCCAGGACAGGGTAAATGAAAAACTGTTTTTT. This translates into CASSQDRVNEKLFF. Using reference TRBV7-3 and TRBJ1-4 for the parts outside the CDR3, the full variable domain is GAGVSQTPSNKVTEKGKYVELRCDPISGHTALYWYRQSLGQGPEFLIYFQGTGAADDSGLPNDRFFAVRPEGSVSTLKIQRTERGDSAVYLCASSQDRVNEKLFFGSGTQLSVL.

There are a few counts of this clonotype. The chain carries TRBV24-1 and TRBJ1-2; TRBD1 matches at 7 bases. After removal of 7 bases from V and 8 bases from J, the junction contained 12 bases not matched to a gene. The CDR3 covers 14 residues. The germline V gene encodes CDR1 KGHDR and CDR2 SFDVKD. CDR3 residues: CATSPSGTAGGYTF. As DNA, the CDR3 is TGTGCCACCAGCCCCTCCGGGACAGCGGGAGGCTACACCTTC.

Worth noting for this clonotype: The junction does not match germline at one end; this may be a read error. The J gene is TRBJ1-1, the V gene TRBV29-1, with 7 bases fitting TRBD1. This CDR3 region has 13 residues. Germline-derived CDR1 and CDR2 are SQVTM and ANQGSEA. CDR3 bases: TGCAGCGTTACAGGGACAGTGAACACTGAAGCTCTCTTT. Translation: CSVTGTVNTEALF.

V is TRBV4-1 and J is TRBJ1-2, with 8 bases that match TRBD1. With V trimmed by 1 base and J by 5 bases, 6 bases remained unmatched. CDR1 is MGHRA and CDR2 is YSYEKL in the germline V gene. The CDR3 totals 15 residues. The CDR3 nucleotides are TGCGCCAGCAGCCAAGTAACAGGGGGTGAATATGGCTACACCTTC. Protein sequence: CASSQVTGGEYGYTF.

The rearrangement joins TRBV4-1 to TRBJ1-4, with 8 bases aligning to TRBD1. The CDR3 is made up of 15 amino acids. Germline V gene data show CDR1 as MGHRA and CDR2 as YSYEKL. The junction had 6 bases not matched to a gene; V was cut back by 2 bases and J by 7 bases. The chain's CDR3 is CASSQQGASVEKLFF. The CDR3 DNA follows: TGCGCCAGCAGCCAACAGGGGGCATCCGTTGAAAAACTGTTTTTT.

V and J are TRBV10-3 and TRBJ2-1; D is unclear. V shed 0 bases and J shed 6 bases, with 6 bases lying between them. Germline V lookup: CDR1 ENHRY, CDR2 SYGVKD. The CDR3 sequence is 13 residues long. As DNA, the CDR3 is TGTGCCATCAGTGAGTCCCTCCTCAATGAGCAGTTCTTC. Protein sequence: CAISESLLNEQFF.